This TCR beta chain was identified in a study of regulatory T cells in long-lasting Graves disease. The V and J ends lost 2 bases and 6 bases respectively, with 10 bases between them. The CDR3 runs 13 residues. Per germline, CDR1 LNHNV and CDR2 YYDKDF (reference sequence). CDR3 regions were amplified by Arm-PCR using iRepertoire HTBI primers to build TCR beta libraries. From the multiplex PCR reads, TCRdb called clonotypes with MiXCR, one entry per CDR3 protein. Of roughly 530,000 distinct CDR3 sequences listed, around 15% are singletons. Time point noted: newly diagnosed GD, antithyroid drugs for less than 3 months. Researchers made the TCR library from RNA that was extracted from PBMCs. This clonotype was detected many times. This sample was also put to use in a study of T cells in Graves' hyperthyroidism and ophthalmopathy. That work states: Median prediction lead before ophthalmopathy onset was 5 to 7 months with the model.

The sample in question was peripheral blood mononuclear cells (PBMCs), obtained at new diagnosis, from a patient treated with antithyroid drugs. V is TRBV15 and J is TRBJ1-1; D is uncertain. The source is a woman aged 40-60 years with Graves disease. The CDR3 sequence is CATSRSRFAEAFF. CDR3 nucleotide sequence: TGTGCCACCAGCAGAAGTAGGTTCGCTGAAGCTTTCTTT.